The 13 T cell receptor beta chains below were found in one sample sequenced in a study of preoperative IRX-2 immunotherapy in early breast cancer. The assay was immunoSEQ multiplex PCR, and TCRdb's table has in-frame clones only and misses some. The sample has approximately 12,000 clones, approximately 91% seen once. Treatment in this sample: preoperative locoregional IRX-2 cytokine immunotherapy. The sample was gathered from a patient treated with IRX-2 immunotherapy. These receptors all come from a human donor with breast cancer.

CDR3 nucleotide sequence: TGCGCCAGCAGCACGGGGACTAGTTTGGATACGCAGTATTTT. This gives the protein CASSTGTSLDTQYF. This chain uses TRBV5-1 with TRBJ2-3; 8 bases align to TRBD2. CDR3 size: 14 residues. Germline loops: CDR1 SGHRS, CDR2 YFSETQ. J lost 6 bases, V lost 4 bases, and 7 bases had no gene match.

The CDR3 region is CALSWRDSSEAFF. As DNA, the CDR3 is TGTGCCTTATCATGGCGGGACAGTAGTGAAGCTTTCTTT. J is TRBJ1-1 and V is TRBV6-1; 7 bases fit TRBD1. Germline lookup yields CDR1 MNHNS and CDR2 SASEGT. There are 13 residues in the CDR3. V shed 11 bases, J shed 7 bases, and the junction held 13 bases outside the gene matches.

This clone has more than one count but fewer than ten. The chain recombines TRBV6-1 with TRBJ2-2, with 8 bases aligning to TRBD2. CDR1 is MNHNS and CDR2 is SASEGT in the germline V gene. V lost 3 bases to trimming and J lost 5 bases; unmatched junction nucleotides: 5. This CDR3 contains 15 residues. The DNA for the CDR3 is TGTGCCAGCAGTGAGGTCGGCGGGGGGACCGGGGAGCTGTTTTTT. Protein: CASSEVGGGTGELFF.

This rearrangement joins TRBV7-9 to TRBJ2-1; D unresolved. The CDR3 totals 12 residues. Trimming shortened V by 4 bases and J by 10 bases, and 11 bases separated the two germline ends. Germline V lookup: CDR1 SEHNR, CDR2 FQNEAQ (reference sequence). This CDR3 is CASSYPREEQFF. As DNA, the CDR3 is TGTGCCAGCAGCTACCCCCGCGAGGAGCAGTTCTTC.

V usage is TRBV6-5 and J usage is TRBJ1-6; weak D call: TRBD1 (6 bases). V was clipped by 2 bases and J by 7 bases, with 12 bases between them. Germline V gene data show CDR1 as MNHEY and CDR2 as SVGAGI. CDR3 size: 15 residues. CDR3 nucleotide sequence: TGTGCCAGCAGTTACGCTGGACAGTTAAATTCACCCCTCCACTTT. This gives the protein CASSYAGQLNSPLHF.

The V and J genes are TRBV5-1 and TRBJ1-2; a weak D match, TRBD1 (6 bases). CDR3 length: 14 residues. Germline V lookup: CDR1 SGHRS, CDR2 YFSETQ. V lost 4 bases and J lost 8, with 18 bases in between. CDR3 nucleotides: TGCGCCAGCAGCAGCAACAGGGAGGTGAACGGCTACACCTTC. This encodes CASSSNREVNGYTF.

The rearrangement joins TRBV7-2 to TRBJ2-1; D is perhaps TRBD2 (5 bases). CDR3 length: 15 amino acids. V shed 1 base and J shed 4 bases, with 11 bases lying between them. Germline CDR1 and CDR2: SGHTA and FQGNSA. DNA of the CDR3: TGTGCCAGCAGCTTAGAAGGGAGCTATTACAATGAGCAGTTCTTC. It encodes CASSLEGSYYNEQFF.

V gene TRBV5-4 combines with J gene TRBJ1-1; 9 bases agree with TRBD1. The germline CDR1 and CDR2 sequences are SGHNT and YYREEE (reference sequence). Trimming removed 2 bases from V and 1 base from J; junction bases left unmatched: 12. CDR3 length: 18 amino acids. The CDR3 region has the DNA TGTGCCAGCAGCTTCGGGAGGGCCCGACAGGGGGGGAACACTGAAGCTTTCTTT. Its translation is CASSFGRARQGGNTEAFF.

The V call is TRBV19, the J call TRBJ1-2; D ambiguous. This CDR3 comprises 13 residues. Germline values: CDR1 LNHDA, CDR2 SQIVND (reference sequence). The V end lost 0 bases, the J end lost 4 bases, and 6 bases lay between the germline ends. CDR3 in amino acids: CASSIDLGYGYTF. The CDR3 nucleotides are TGTGCCAGTAGTATAGATCTGGGCTATGGCTACACCTTC.

V and J are TRBV2 and TRBJ2-4, with D possibly TRBD1 on 5 matching bases. Germline values: CDR1 SNHLY, CDR2 FYNNEI. V was clipped by 5 bases and J by 5 bases, with 13 bases between them. The CDR3 has 14 amino acids. This CDR3 is CASSKREGENIQYF. CDR3 DNA: TGTGCCAGCAGTAAGCGAGAAGGGGAAAACATTCAGTACTTC.

V and J are TRBV7-3 and TRBJ2-5; D may be TRBD2 (7 bases). Between the trimmed V and J ends, which lost 1 base and 4 bases, there was a span of 13 bases. CDR3 size: 15 residues. Germline V gene data show CDR1 as SGHTA and CDR2 as FQGTGA. As DNA, the CDR3 is TGTGCCAGCAGCTTAAAGGCGGGGGCACGAGAGACCCAGTACTTC. Translated, it gives CASSLKAGARETQYF.

DNA of the CDR3: TGTGCCAGCAGCTTAGGGGCAGGGCAAACGAACACCGGGGAGCTGTTTTTT. Its protein is CASSLGAGQTNTGELFF. This chain links TRBV7-9 with TRBJ2-2; tentatively, D is TRBD1 (5 bases). The V gene's germline CDR1 is SEHNR and CDR2 FQNEAQ (reference sequence). The CDR3 is 17 residues long. V shed 1 base and J shed 0 bases, with 12 bases lying between them. The complete variable domain, with remaining parts taken from reference TRBV7-9 and TRBJ2-2, reads DTGVSQNPRHKITKRGQNVTFRCDPISEHNRLYWYRQTLGQGPEFLTYFQNEAQLEKSRLLSDRFSAERPKGSFSTLEIQRTEQGDSAMYLCASSLGAGQTNTGELFFGEGSRLTVL.

This sequence joins TRBV28 and TRBJ1-2; 8 bases fit TRBD1. V trimming: 2 bases; J trimming: 4 bases; junction bases outside the gene matches: 6. The germline V gene has CDR1 MDHEN and CDR2 SYDVKM. This CDR3 spans 15 amino acids. The CDR3 DNA reads as TGTGCCAGCAGTTTAGGAACAGGGGGACTCTATGGCTACACCTTC. This sequence encodes CASSLGTGGLYGYTF.